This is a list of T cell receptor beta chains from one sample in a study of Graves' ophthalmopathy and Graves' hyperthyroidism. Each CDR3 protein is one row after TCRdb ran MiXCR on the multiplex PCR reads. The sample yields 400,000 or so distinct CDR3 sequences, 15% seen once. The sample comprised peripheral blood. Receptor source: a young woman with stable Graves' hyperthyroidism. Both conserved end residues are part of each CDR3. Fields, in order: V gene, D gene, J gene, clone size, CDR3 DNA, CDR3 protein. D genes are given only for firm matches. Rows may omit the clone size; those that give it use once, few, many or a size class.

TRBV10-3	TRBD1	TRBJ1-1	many	TGTGCCATCAAAAGGGGACAGGAGAACACTGAAGCTTTCTTT	CAIKRGQENTEAFF
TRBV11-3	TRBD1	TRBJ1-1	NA	TGTGCCAGCAGCCGAGGACAGGGGCGGGAGTACACTGAAGCTTTCTTT	CASSRGQGREYTEAFF
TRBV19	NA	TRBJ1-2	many	TGTGCCAGTAGTCATAAGGCCGGAGATGGCTACACCTTC	CASSHKAGDGYTF
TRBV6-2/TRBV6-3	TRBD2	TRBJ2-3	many	TGTGCCAGCGCGCGACTAGCGGGGCGTTCAGATACGCAGTATTTT	CASARLAGRSDTQYF
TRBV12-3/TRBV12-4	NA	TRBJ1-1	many	TGTGCCAGCAGTTTAAAGGCAACTTTCTTT	CASSLKATFF
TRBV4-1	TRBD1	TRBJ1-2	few	TGCGCCAGCAGCCTCCTAAGAGTGGACAGGGACTCCGATGGCTACACCTTC	CASSLLRVDRDSDGYTF
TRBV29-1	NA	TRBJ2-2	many	TGCAGCGTTGAAAGGGCCCCGAGGACCGGGGAGCTGTTTTTT	CSVERAPRTGELFF
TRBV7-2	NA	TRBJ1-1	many	TGTGCCAGCAGGATCAGTTCGAACACTGAAGCTTTCTTT	CASRISSNTEAFF
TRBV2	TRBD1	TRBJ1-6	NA	TGTGCCAGCAGTGTCAACAGGGGGAAATCCTATAATTCACCCCTCCACTTT	CASSVNRGKSYNSPLHF
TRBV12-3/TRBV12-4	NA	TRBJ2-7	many	TGTGCCAGCAGCCAAGACGGGACAAACTCCTACGAGCAGTACTTC	CASSQDGTNSYEQYF
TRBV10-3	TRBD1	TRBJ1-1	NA	TGTGCCAGCAGCGAGTCCGGGACAGGGATCACTGAAGCTTTCTTT	CASSESGTGITEAFF
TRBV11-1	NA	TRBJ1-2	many	TGTGCCAGCAGCTCCCAGTGGGGGGGGGCTAACTATGGCTACACCTTC	CASSSQWGGANYGYTF
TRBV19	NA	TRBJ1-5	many	TGTGCCAGTAGTATAGGGAAATCCAATCAGCCCCAGCATTTT	CASSIGKSNQPQHF
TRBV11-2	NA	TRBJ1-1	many	TGTGCCAGCAGCTTAAACAGGGTTATGCAAGCTTTCTTT	CASSLNRVMQAFF
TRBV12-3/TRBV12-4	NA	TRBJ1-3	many	TGTGCCAGCAGATCCCTTCAGGGAGACCCTGGAAACACCATATATTTT	CASRSLQGDPGNTIYF
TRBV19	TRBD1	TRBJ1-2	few	TGTGCCAGTAGTCTACACACCGGGACAGGGAACGGCTACACCTTC	CASSLHTGTGNGYTF
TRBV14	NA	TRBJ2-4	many	TGTGCCAGCAGCCAAGATATCCCAGGGTCTGGAAACATTCAGTACTTC	CASSQDIPGSGNIQYF
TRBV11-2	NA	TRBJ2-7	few	TGTGCCAGCAGCCCCATCTCCAGGACCGCCACCTACGAGCAGTACTTC	CASSPISRTATYEQYF
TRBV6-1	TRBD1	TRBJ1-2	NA	TGTGCCGGTACACAGGGGGCACAAGGGTATGGCTACACCTTC	CAGTQGAQGYGYTF
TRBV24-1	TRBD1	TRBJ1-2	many	TGTGCCACCAGTGAGAACGGACAGGGACTCAGTGGCTACACCTTC	CATSENGQGLSGYTF
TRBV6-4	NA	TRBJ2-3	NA	TGTGCCAGCAGTGACTCGATGGGGAGCACAGATACGCAGTATTTT	CASSDSMGSTDTQYF
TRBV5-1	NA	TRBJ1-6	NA	TGCGCCAGCAGCATACGGTGGGGGCCGCGGGGATCACCCCTCCACTTT	CASSIRWGPRGSPLHF
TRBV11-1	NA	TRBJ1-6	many	TGTGCCAGCAGCACTTTGGACAGCTTTAATTCACCCCTCCACTTT	CASSTLDSFNSPLHF
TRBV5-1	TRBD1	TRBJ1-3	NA	TGCGCCAGCAGCCCCGGACAGGGGAAGGTTGGAAACACCATATATTTT	CASSPGQGKVGNTIYF